These 16 T cell receptor beta chains share one sample of origin, sequenced in a study of synovial regulatory T cells in juvenile arthritis. The method was immunoSEQ multiplex PCR; TCRdb's version includes in-frame clones alone and lacks a portion of them. The clone table shows 9,000 to 10,000 clones, with the ten largest holding roughly 0.92%. The sequencing input was Treg cells from blood. Documented subset: remaining (HLA-DR-negative) circulating blood Treg cells. These receptors all come from a donor aged 2-29 years with juvenile idiopathic arthritis.

J is TRBJ1-4 and V is TRBV5-1; TCRdb calls TRBD1, which cannot be checked without DNA. Germline-derived CDR1 and CDR2 are SGHRS and YFSETQ. The CDR3 runs to 14 residues. DNA for this receptor is not on file. The CDR3 region is CASRETGLNEKLFF.

The chain recombines TRBV10-3 with TRBJ2-7; lacking DNA, the TRBD1 call made by TCRdb goes unchecked. Germline lookup yields CDR1 ENHRY and CDR2 SYGVKD. The CDR3 has 17 residues. Only the protein is on record. CDR3 residues: CAISESTPGQGGNEQYF.

The V call is TRBV2, the J call TRBJ2-5; TCRdb's D call of TRBD2 is untestable without DNA. The CDR3 has 11 residues. The entry carries no DNA sequence. Germline CDR1 is SNHLY and CDR2 is FYNNEI. The CDR3 protein is CASSARETQYF. The entire variable domain, with the rest obtained from reference TRBV2 and TRBJ2-5, is as follows: EPEVTQTPSHQVTQMGQEVILRCVPISNHLYFYWYRQILGQKVEFLVSFYNNEISEKSEIFDDQFSVERPDGSNFTLKIRSTKLEDSAMYFCASSARETQYFGPGTRLLVL.

The chain has TRBV2 and TRBJ2-7; TCRdb selects TRBD2, and the lack of DNA leaves this call unchecked. Germline assignment: CDR1 SNHLY and CDR2 FYNNEI. The CDR3 contains 14 residues. The record lacks a DNA sequence. The CDR3 sequence is CASGRGTLSYEQYF.

The chain links TRBV5-4 to TRBJ1-4; TCRdb lists TRBD1, though no DNA is available to test this call. The CDR3 runs 13 residues. No DNA is recorded. The germline CDR1 and CDR2 sequences are SGHNT and YYREEE (reference sequence). CDR3 in amino acids: CASRAGLAEKLFF.

The rearrangement uses TRBV5-1 and TRBJ2-7; TCRdb names TRBD1, which stays unverified in the absence of DNA. The CDR3 loop spans 14 amino acids. No DNA is given. Germline CDR1 is SGHRS and CDR2 is YFSETQ. The CDR3 loop is CASSWTGLSYEQYF.

V usage is TRBV18 and J usage is TRBJ1-5. CDR1 KGHSH and CDR2 LQKENI come from the germline V gene. CDR3 length equals 16 residues. DNA was not recorded. CDR3 residues: CASSPPGPGSNQPQHF.

V is TRBV5-4 and J is TRBJ1-1; the TRBD1 assignment by TCRdb is unverifiable without DNA. The CDR3 extends over 15 amino acids. No DNA sequence was recorded. Germline values: CDR1 SGHNT, CDR2 YYREEE (reference sequence). CDR3 in amino acids: CASSGPHDRNTEAFF.

The chain carries TRBV18 and TRBJ1-5. From germline, CDR1 is KGHSH and CDR2 LQKENI. The CDR3 runs 15 residues. No DNA is recorded. CDR3 in amino acids: CASSSRRNVDQPQHF.

This sequence joins TRBV6-1 and TRBJ2-3. From germline, CDR1 is MNHNS and CDR2 SASEGT. This CDR3 comprises 12 residues. The record lacks a DNA sequence. The CDR3 reads CASSEPTDTQYF.

The rearrangement links TRBV5-1 to TRBJ2-1; TCRdb calls TRBD2, which cannot be checked without DNA. Per germline, CDR1 SGHRS and CDR2 YFSETQ. The CDR3 totals 17 residues. The DNA is unrecorded. The CDR3 loop is CASSKQTSGVLGNEQFF.

The chain links TRBV19 to TRBJ2-1. This CDR3 spans 16 amino acids. Only the protein sequence is given. Germline CDR1 LNHDA, CDR2 SQIVND (reference sequence). The CDR3 protein is CASKNGGITENNEQFF.

By frequency, this clone registers medium-sized. This chain uses TRBV5-6 with TRBJ2-7; absent DNA, TCRdb's TRBD1 call cannot be checked. The CDR3 is made up of 15 amino acids. No DNA was logged. Germline CDR1 reads SGHDT; CDR2 reads YYEEEE. The CDR3: CASSTGGQGAGEQYF.

This chain joins TRBV25-1 and TRBJ2-7; TCRdb outputs TRBD1, but without DNA this stays unchecked. Germline V gives CDR1 MGHDK, CDR2 SYGVNS. The CDR3 totals 15 residues. No DNA is recorded. The CDR3 sequence is CASSEGQGGFYEQYF.

This sequence joins TRBV6-5 and TRBJ1-4; there is no DNA to check the TCRdb D call of TRBD1. The CDR3 consists of 14 residues. This entry has no DNA. CDR1 is MNHEY and CDR2 is SVGAGI in the germline V gene. CDR3 in amino acids: CASSRTGGGEKLFF.

V and J are TRBV5-5 and TRBJ1-5; no DNA is available, so the TRBD1 call from TCRdb remains unchecked. The CDR3 totals 12 residues. No coding sequence is recorded. Germline V gene lookup returns CDR1 SGHKS and CDR2 YYEKEE (reference sequence). The CDR3 here is CASSKHNQPQHF.